The 32 T cell receptor beta chains given below trace back to one sample, sequenced in a study of blood T cell repertoires in COVID-19. Assay: immunoSEQ multiplex PCR; the TCRdb copy retains only in-frame clones and omits some. The sample has about 130,000 clones; about four fifths are singletons. The sequenced material came from peripheral blood. The source is a man between 35 and 55 years old with active or convalescent COVID-19.

V usage is TRBV27 and J usage is TRBJ1-4; TRBD1 might be the D (6 bases). CDR1 is MNHEY and CDR2 is SMNVEV in the germline V gene (reference sequence). The CDR3 covers 15 residues. V was shortened by 5 bases and J by 7 bases, with 17 bases between the two germline ends. DNA for the CDR3: TGTGCCAGCAGTCCTTCCGCCGGGACACGTGAAAAACTGTTTTTT. This sequence encodes CASSPSAGTREKLFF.

The chain recombines TRBV6-2 or TRBV6-3 with TRBJ1-1; 12 bases agree with TRBD1. J gave up 5 bases and V 1 base, and 11 bases lay outside the gene matches. Germline assignment: CDR1 MNHEY and CDR2 SVGEGT. The CDR3 covers 18 residues. As DNA, the CDR3 is TGTGCCAGCAGTTACTTCCTGGGGACAGGGGGCATGGGAACTGAAGCTTTCTTT. Residues: CASSYFLGTGGMGTEAFF.

The chain recombines TRBV30 with TRBJ1-1; D possibly corresponds to TRBD1 (5 bases). V dropped 1 base and J dropped 1 base, with 10 bases sitting between them. Germline CDR1 is GTSNPN and CDR2 is SVGIG (reference sequence). The CDR3 loop spans 14 amino acids. Here the CDR3 DNA reads TGTGCCTGGAGTGCAGGGTTGAGGAACACTGAAGCTTTCTTT. Translating it yields CAWSAGLRNTEAFF.

The genes are TRBV18 and TRBJ1-5; 8 positions agree with TRBD1. Germline values: CDR1 KGHSH, CDR2 LQKENI. This CDR3 is 15 amino acids long. V was pared by 4 bases and J by 2 bases, with 4 bases of the junction left unmatched. CDR3 region: CASSQGQGRNQPQHF. As DNA, the CDR3 is TGTGCCAGCTCACAAGGACAGGGCCGCAATCAGCCCCAGCATTTT.

V is TRBV15 and J is TRBJ1-3; D gene ambiguous. The CDR3 covers 16 residues. Germline CDR1 is LNHNV and CDR2 is YYDKDF (reference sequence). V lost 7 bases and J 0 bases, leaving 16 bases between the germline ends. This CDR3 reads CATTPGEKFSGNTIYF. DNA for the CDR3: TGTGCCACCACTCCGGGAGAAAAATTCTCTGGAAACACCATATATTTT.

The chain employs TRBV4-2 and TRBJ1-5; 7 bases agree with TRBD1. V lost 0 bases and J lost 7; bases outside the gene matches: 6. Germline loops: CDR1 LGHNA, CDR2 YNFKEQ. The CDR3 contains 15 residues. CDR3 sequence: CASSQDSTGEQPQHF. CDR3 nucleotides: TGTGCCAGCAGCCAAGATTCTACAGGGGAACAGCCCCAGCATTTT.

The chain has TRBV4-3 and TRBJ2-4; 10 bases fit TRBD1. CDR1 is LGHNA and CDR2 is YSLEER in the germline V gene. Trimming took 3 bases from V and 15 from J; bases not matched to a gene: 11. The CDR3 runs 14 residues. The CDR3 DNA reads TGCGCCAGCAGCCAGGGGAAAGACAGGGGGCTTAGGTACTTC. Its translation is CASSQGKDRGLRYF.

The genes are TRBV23-1 and TRBJ1-5; 9 nucleotides line up with TRBD1. TRBV23-1 has ORF status, its function being uncertain. The CDR3 runs 16 residues. The J segment lost 1 base and the V segment lost 2 bases, leaving 3 bases of the junction unmatched. The CDR3 nucleotides read TGCGCCAGCAGTCAACTTGGACAGGGGAGCAATCAGCCCCAGCATTTT. It codes for CASSQLGQGSNQPQHF.

The chain couples TRBV6-5 to TRBJ2-7; 7 nucleotides agree with TRBD1. This CDR3 comprises 13 residues. V was pared by 8 bases and J by 0 bases, with 4 bases of the junction left unmatched. Germline V gene lookup returns CDR1 MNHEY and CDR2 SVGAGI. The CDR3 sequence is CASFRDSSYEQYF. Here the CDR3 DNA reads TGTGCCAGCTTCCGGGACAGCTCCTACGAGCAGTACTTC.

The V and J genes are TRBV29-1 and TRBJ2-2; TRBD1 agrees at 8 bases. The V and J ends lost 6 bases and 4 bases, in that order; junction bases with no gene match: 1. Germline V gene data show CDR1 as SQVTM and CDR2 as ANQGSEA. The CDR3 has 12 amino acids. The CDR3 here is CSVGTGTGELFF. The CDR3 DNA reads as TGCAGCGTAGGGACAGGCACCGGGGAGCTGTTTTTT.

The chain recombines TRBV7-6 with TRBJ2-3, with 7 bases matching TRBD1. The V gene's germline CDR1 is SGHVS and CDR2 FNYEAQ. V shed 6 bases and J 1 base; nucleotides not matched to a gene: 7. This CDR3 region has 15 residues. This CDR3 is CASRETGDGTDTQYF. The CDR3 bases are TGTGCCAGCAGGGAAACAGGGGATGGCACAGATACGCAGTATTTT.

The V and J genes are TRBV18 and TRBJ1-2, with a possible D match to TRBD1 (5 bases). Trimming left V 1 base short and J 3 bases short, with 12 bases between. The CDR3 length is 15 residues. Germline values: CDR1 KGHSH, CDR2 LQKENI. This CDR3 reads CASSPQGNADYGYTF. In nucleotides, the CDR3 is TGTGCCAGCTCACCACAGGGGAACGCGGACTATGGCTACACCTTC.

This sequence joins TRBV25-1 and TRBJ2-7, with D possibly being TRBD2 (7 bases). Between the trimmed V and J ends, which lost 6 bases and 2 bases, there was a span of 14 bases. Germline V gives CDR1 MGHDK, CDR2 SYGVNS. This CDR3 has 14 amino acids. The CDR3 region is CASSGGPMPYEQYF. The CDR3 DNA reads TGTGCCAGCAGCGGGGGGCCGATGCCCTACGAGCAGTACTTC.

This clone was picked up a small number of times. The chain recombines TRBV3-1 (or the pseudogene TRBV3-2) with TRBJ1-2; 8 bases agree with TRBD1. Germline-derived CDR1 and CDR2 are LGHDT and YNNKEL (reference sequence). CDR3 length equals 18 residues. V lost 0 bases to trimming and J lost 6 bases; unmatched junction nucleotides: 15. CDR3 loop: CASSQEADRTGKSDGYTF. The CDR3 region has the DNA TGTGCCAGCAGCCAAGAAGCGGATCGGACAGGGAAATCCGATGGCTACACCTTC.

This clone was recorded a few times. This chain links TRBV7-9 with TRBJ1-2, with 10 bases fitting TRBD1. Trimming removed 8 bases from V and 6 bases from J; junction bases left unmatched: 12. This CDR3 has 15 amino acids. Germline CDR1 and CDR2: SEHNR and FQNEAQ (reference sequence). CDR3 loop: CASWSGQGFKDGYTF. The DNA of the CDR3 is TGTGCCAGCTGGTCGGGACAGGGGTTTAAGGATGGCTACACCTTC.

The chain recombines TRBV7-6 with TRBJ1-1; D is undetermined. This CDR3 region has 15 residues. CDR1 is SGHVS, CDR2 FNYEAQ, per germline. The V end lost 2 bases, the J end lost 1 base, and 11 bases lay between the germline ends. CDR3 sequence (DNA): TGTGCCAGCAGCTTACTATCTAGCGGGAACACTGAAGCTTTCTTT. Its protein product is CASSLLSSGNTEAFF.

The V gene is TRBV14, the J gene TRBJ2-7, with TRBD1 identical over 11 bases. CDR1 and CDR2 from the germline V gene are SGHDN and FVKESK. After removal of 8 bases from V and 6 bases from J, the junction contained 6 bases not matched to a gene. The length of the CDR3 is 13 residues. The CDR3 region is CASSGQGAGEQYF. In DNA form, the CDR3 reads TGTGCCAGCTCCGGACAGGGGGCGGGCGAGCAGTACTTC. The variable domain in full, completed from reference TRBV14 and TRBJ2-7, reads EAGVTQFPSHSVIEKGQTVTLRCDPISGHDNLYWYRRVMGKEIKFLLHFVKESKQDESGMPNNRFLAERTGGTYSTLKVQPAELEDSGVYFCASSGQGAGEQYFGPGTRLTVT.

This chain links TRBV19 with TRBJ1-3; D is ambiguous. This CDR3 has 14 residues. With 6 bases removed from V and 0 bases from J, the gap between germline ends came to 9 bases. CDR1 and CDR2 (germline): LNHDA, SQIVND (reference sequence). The CDR3 sequence is CASSAGSSGNTIYF. DNA for the CDR3: TGTGCCAGTAGCGCGGGGAGCTCTGGAAACACCATATATTTT. The complete variable domain, with remaining parts taken from reference TRBV19 and TRBJ1-3, reads DGGITQSPKYLFRKEGQNVTLSCEQNLNHDAMYWYRQDPGQGLRLIYYSQIVNDFQKGDIAEGYSVSREKKESFPLTVTSAQKNPTAFYLCASSAGSSGNTIYFGEGSWLTVV.

The DNA for the CDR3 is TGTGCCAGCAGGCGTACGGGACAGGGGGCTTACGAGCAGTACTTC. Translated, it gives CASRRTGQGAYEQYF. V and J are TRBV27 and TRBJ2-7, with 12 bases matching TRBD1. J was trimmed by 4 bases and V by 6 bases; bases with no gene match: 7. CDR1 is MNHEY and CDR2 is SMNVEV in the germline V gene (reference sequence). This CDR3 has 15 residues.

The sample holds a few counts of this clone. The chain recombines TRBV3-1 (or the pseudogene TRBV3-2) with TRBJ1-2; 10 bases are a match to TRBD1. CDR1 is LGHDT and CDR2 is YNNKEL in the germline V gene (reference sequence). The CDR3 has 15 residues. The V and J ends lost 1 base and 4 bases, in that order; junction bases with no gene match: 3. This CDR3 is CASSQAGTGAYGYTF. The CDR3 DNA follows: TGTGCCAGCAGCCAAGCCGGGACAGGGGCCTATGGCTACACCTTC.

V usage is TRBV4-2 and J usage is TRBJ1-3, with D perhaps TRBD1 (5 bases). With 0 bases removed from V and 2 bases from J, the gap between germline ends came to 11 bases. CDR3 size: 16 residues. Germline lookup yields CDR1 LGHNA and CDR2 YNFKEQ. The CDR3 loop is CASSQDSPGTGNTIYF. For the CDR3, the DNA is TGTGCCAGCAGCCAAGATTCCCCAGGGACTGGAAACACCATATATTTT.

The chain joins TRBV6-5 to TRBJ2-3; 12 bases align to TRBD2. V dropped 8 bases and J dropped 4; count of bases not matched to a gene: 7. CDR3 length equals 15 residues. Germline V CDR1 and CDR2: MNHEY, SVGAGI. DNA for the CDR3: TGTGCCAGCTCCAGGACTAGCGGGGCGTCAGATACGCAGTATTTT. It codes for CASSRTSGASDTQYF.

This chain connects TRBV9 to TRBJ2-6; 7 bases are shared with TRBD1. Germline lookup yields CDR1 SGDLS and CDR2 YYNGEE. The V segment lost 0 bases and the J segment 6 bases; nucleotides outside the gene matches: 6. This CDR3 comprises 16 residues. CDR3 nucleotide sequence: TGTGCCAGCAGCGTAGGGGGCAGGGGGAAGGCCAACGTCCTGACTTTC. This encodes CASSVGGRGKANVLTF.

The CDR3 loop is CATSGHYEQYF. CDR3 bases: TGTGCCACCAGTGGTCACTACGAGCAGTACTTC. This chain links TRBV24-1 with TRBJ2-7; D remains unclear. Germline values: CDR1 KGHDR, CDR2 SFDVKD. Trimming took 5 bases from V and 3 from J, leaving 4 bases between them. This CDR3 is built from 11 residues.

This clone was counted between two and nine times. The chain links TRBV5-1 to TRBJ2-4, with 8 positions matching TRBD1. In germline, CDR1 is SGHRS, CDR2 YFSETQ. This CDR3 is built from 14 residues. The V segment lost 3 bases and the J segment 11 bases; nucleotides outside the gene matches: 10. CDR3 sequence reads: CASSSIQGASLQYF. The CDR3 DNA reads as TGCGCCAGCAGCTCAATCCAGGGGGCGAGCCTTCAGTACTTC.

This clone showed up just once. This chain uses TRBV7-2 with TRBJ2-1; 7 nucleotides match TRBD1. The CDR3 sequence is 15 residues long. V was clipped by 5 bases and J by 4 bases; unmatched bases: 8. Germline lookup yields CDR1 SGHTA and CDR2 FQGNSA. The DNA for the CDR3 is TGTGCCAGCAGCAATTCAGGGGGTAGTTACAATGAGCAGTTCTTC. It codes for CASSNSGGSYNEQFF.

The chain carries TRBV7-2 and TRBJ2-2; 8 bases are shared with TRBD2. The germline gives CDR1 SGHTA, CDR2 FQGNSA. V trimming: 1 base; J trimming: 5 bases; junction bases outside the gene matches: 9. CDR3 size: 17 residues. CDR3 protein: CASSLGLPGGRTGELFF. The CDR3 bases are TGTGCCAGCAGCTTAGGTCTTCCGGGGGGGCGGACCGGGGAGCTGTTTTTT.

This clone was recorded once. V usage is TRBV25-1 and J usage is TRBJ1-2; D call uncertain. This CDR3 has 13 amino acids. Between the trimmed V and J ends, which lost 5 bases and 7 bases, there was a span of 14 bases. Germline V gene sequence: CDR1 MGHDK, CDR2 SYGVNS. Here the CDR3 reads CASSPMGRGGYTF. CDR3 nucleotides: TGTGCCAGCAGTCCTATGGGGAGAGGTGGCTACACCTTC.

The chain is built from TRBV4-3 and TRBJ2-3; maybe TRBD2 (5 bases). With 5 bases removed from V and 0 bases from J, the gap between germline ends came to 18 bases. There are 17 residues in the CDR3. The germline gives CDR1 LGHNA, CDR2 YSLEER. CDR3 sequence reads: CASSSRGSRGSTDTQYF. CDR3 sequence (DNA): TGCGCCAGCAGCTCCCGAGGGTCCCGCGGTAGCACAGATACGCAGTATTTT.

This chain uses TRBV3-1 (or the pseudogene TRBV3-2) with TRBJ2-7; TRBD2 matches 7 bases. This CDR3 is 17 amino acids long. CDR1 and CDR2 from the germline V gene are LGHDT and YNNKEL (reference sequence). The V segment lost 0 bases and the J segment 0 bases; nucleotides outside the gene matches: 8. CDR3 in amino acids: CASSQDPVGRASYEQYF. The CDR3 nucleotides are TGTGCCAGCAGCCAAGACCCGGTGGGGAGGGCCTCCTACGAGCAGTACTTC.

This clone appeared a few times. The chain uses TRBV5-4 and TRBJ1-2, with D tentatively TRBD1 (5 bases). Germline lookup yields CDR1 SGHNT and CDR2 YYREEE (reference sequence). The CDR3 spans 14 residues. V dropped 4 bases and J dropped 3 bases, with 13 bases sitting between them. As DNA, the CDR3 is TGTGCCAGCAGCGCAGGTACAGGTGACTATGGCTACACCTTC. Translation gives CASSAGTGDYGYTF.

This clone has a single count. The V gene is TRBV6-5, the J gene TRBJ1-1, with D maybe TRBD1 (6 bases). The CDR3 sequence is 15 residues long. V lost 0 bases, J lost 3 bases, and 11 bases lay in between. Germline V CDR1 and CDR2: MNHEY, SVGAGI. CDR3: CASSYSGGLDTEAFF. CDR3 nucleotides: TGTGCCAGCAGTTACTCTGGGGGCCTCGACACTGAAGCTTTCTTT.